Detailed here is one T cell receptor beta chain. Clones were read by immunoSEQ multiplex PCR, and TCRdb kept only the in-frame ones, dropping some. Of under 250,000 clones listed, 92% are singletons. The CDR3 has 11 residues. Deletions cut 3 bases from V and 7 bases from J, with 4 bases between. Germline-derived CDR1 and CDR2 are LGHDT and YNNKEL (reference sequence). This record comes from a study of blood T cell repertoires in COVID-19. V is TRBV3-1 (or the pseudogene TRBV3-2) and J is TRBJ2-1; D unclear. The sequencing input was peripheral blood. This TCR came from a man between 25 and 39 years old with acute or convalescent COVID-19. This chain's CDR3 is CASSHLNEQFF. The CDR3 DNA reads TGTGCCAGCAGCCATTTAAATGAGCAGTTCTTC.